This T cell receptor beta chain is from a study of shared clonotypes between healthy human individuals. This CDR3 contains 15 residues. The J segment lost 4 bases and the V segment lost 4 bases, leaving 9 bases of the junction unmatched. CDR1 and CDR2 (germline): MDHEN, SYDVKM. Findings and limits, study-wide: Non-shared clonotypes showed lower generation probabilities than clonotypes common to all four donors. The study found roughly 5% of naive CD4 clonotypes shared across a handful of donors.

Assay: immunoSEQ multiplex PCR; the TCRdb copy retains only in-frame clones and omits some. The table includes about 2.3 million clones, 90% to 95% detected once. About this clone: Its antigen is not known.

The donors were adults (healthy and HIV-negative) with no recent acute infections or vaccinations. Sequencing input: naive CD4+ T cells from PBMCs. Specified subset: CD45RA+ positively selected. The V gene is TRBV28, the J gene TRBJ2-7; 8 bases map to TRBD2. The TCR originated in a man aged 18 to 30 in good health. Some clones in this sample may be carry-over from other donors' samples. The CDR3 is CASSSLLADPYEQYF. The CDR3 DNA follows: TGTGCCAGCAGTTCCCTACTAGCGGATCCTTACGAGCAGTACTTC.